This section outlines one T cell receptor beta chain sequence together with its context. The antigen is not known. This record belongs to a study of CD4 T cells in relation to SARS-CoV-2 and coronaviruses. For the study at large: PBMCs were cultured with antigen for 10 days before TCR beta sequencing. The HLA restriction of the shared crossreactive spike epitopes was mapped.

Method: immunoSEQ multiplex PCR; TCRdb's copy keeps in-frame clones and lacks some. Of approximately 24,000 clones in the sample, 60% to 75% were seen once. The unexposed donors gave CD4+ T cells in about 2010-2019, prior to COVID-19. The cells were cultured for around ten days before CD4+ T cells were isolated. PBMCs were plated at 1.5 million to 2.5 million per well in IL-2-containing medium. The V end lost 5 bases, the J end lost 8 bases, and 12 bases lay between the germline ends. The CDR3 extends over 12 amino acids. The chain carries TRBV12-3 or TRBV12-4 and TRBJ1-2; a possible D gene is TRBD1 (6 bases). Sequencing input: CD4+ T cells from PBMCs, cultured in vitro. The source is a human donor in good health. Here the CDR3 DNA reads TGTGCCAGCAGTCTACAGGGTTGGGGCTACACCTTC. This encodes CASSLQGWGYTF.